The 28 T cell receptor beta chains reported below all come from one sample, sequenced in a study of cytomegalovirus exposure and HLA in healthy donors. In the PCR, 60 Vbeta and 13 Jbeta primers were used. The repertoire was sequenced with immunoSEQ multiplex PCR; TCRdb's copy has only in-frame clones and lacks some. The sample yields roughly 150,000 clones, around two thirds seen once. Sample: PBMCs. The source is a man aged 25-45 years in good health and CMV-seropositive.

The chain couples TRBV19 to TRBJ2-7; 10 nucleotides line up with TRBD2. V gave up 11 bases and J gave up 3 bases; unmatched junction bases: 10. Germline loops: CDR1 LNHDA, CDR2 SQIVND (reference sequence). This CDR3 has 14 residues. CDR3 residues: CASRTSGISYEQYF. CDR3 coding DNA: TGTGCCTCCAGGACTAGCGGTATTAGCTACGAGCAGTACTTC.

This clone has more than one count but fewer than ten. V usage is TRBV6-1 and J usage is TRBJ1-6, with D maybe TRBD1 (5 bases). Germline-derived CDR1 and CDR2 are MNHNS and SASEGT. The germline V and J ends were trimmed by 4 bases and 2 bases, with 6 bases remaining between them. This CDR3 has 14 amino acids. The CDR3 loop reads CASSAGPYNSPLHF. For the CDR3, the DNA is TGTGCCAGCAGTGCAGGGCCCTATAATTCACCCCTCCACTTT.

This chain joins TRBV5-1 and TRBJ2-3; TRBD2 matches at 12 bases. The V segment lost 0 bases and the J segment 2 bases; nucleotides outside the gene matches: 7. CDR3 length equals 18 residues. Germline CDR1 and CDR2: SGHRS and YFSETQ. In nucleotides, the CDR3 is TGCGCCAGCAGCTTGGATTCACTAGCGGGAGGAAACACAGATACGCAGTATTTT. Its protein is CASSLDSLAGGNTDTQYF. The variable domain in full, with the rest retrieved from reference TRBV5-1 and TRBJ2-3, is KAGVTQTPRYLIKTRGQQVTLSCSPISGHRSVSWYQQTPGQGLQFLFEYFSETQRNKGNFPGRFSGRQFSNSRSEMNVSTLELGDSALYLCASSLDSLAGGNTDTQYFGPGTRLTVL.

The V and J genes are TRBV5-1 and TRBJ2-2; 8 bases agree with TRBD2. The J segment lost 13 bases and the V segment lost 7 bases, leaving 18 bases of the junction unmatched. Per the germline V gene, CDR1 is SGHRS and CDR2 is YFSETQ. This CDR3 spans 15 amino acids. As DNA, the CDR3 is TGCGCCAGCCTCCCGGGACTAGGTCCTCCCCAGGGGCTGTTTTTT. Amino acid sequence: CASLPGLGPPQGLFF.

The chain carries TRBV7-6 and TRBJ1-2, with a tentative D call TRBD1 (5 bases). Between the trimmed V and J ends, which lost 3 bases and 8 bases, there was a span of 19 bases. The CDR3 runs to 15 residues. Germline V CDR1 and CDR2: SGHVS, FNYEAQ. Here the CDR3 reads CASSLAGGTTGGYTF. The CDR3 coding sequence is TGTGCCAGCAGCTTGGCGGGAGGGACGACGGGGGGCTACACCTTC. The full variable domain, completed using reference TRBV7-6 and TRBJ1-2, is GAGVSQSPRYKVTKRGQDVALRCDPISGHVSLYWYRQALGQGPEFLTYFNYEAQQDKSGLPNDRFSAERPEGSISTLTIQRTEQRDSAMYRCASSLAGGTTGGYTFGSGTRLTVV.

This clone was counted between two and nine times. J is TRBJ2-7 and V is TRBV28; 8 bases are a match to TRBD2. The CDR3 loop spans 16 amino acids. The V and J ends lost 0 bases and 0 bases, in that order; junction bases with no gene match: 4. CDR1 is MDHEN and CDR2 is SYDVKM in the germline V gene. The CDR3 loop reads CASSLWGSGNSYEQYF. CDR3 DNA: TGTGCCAGCAGTTTATGGGGTAGCGGGAACTCCTACGAGCAGTACTTC.

The rearrangement links TRBV5-4 to TRBJ2-7; no clear D. Trimming took 2 bases from V and 0 from J, leaving 6 bases between them. Germline values: CDR1 SGHNT, CDR2 YYREEE (reference sequence). CDR3 length: 13 amino acids. The CDR3 sequence is CASSLTNSYEQYF. DNA of the CDR3: TGTGCCAGCAGCTTAACTAACTCCTACGAGCAGTACTTC.

The chain employs TRBV30 and TRBJ1-6; 7 positions match TRBD1. This CDR3 has 17 residues. V was clipped by 0 bases and J by 0 bases; unmatched bases: 5. CDR1 and CDR2 from the germline V gene are GTSNPN and SVGIG (reference sequence). The CDR3 protein is CAWSVSQGGSYNSPLHF. The CDR3 nucleotides are TGTGCCTGGAGTGTATCCCAGGGGGGCTCCTATAATTCACCCCTCCACTTT.

This clone was detected only once. The V gene is TRBV19, the J gene TRBJ2-7; 7 positions agree with TRBD2. There are 15 residues in the CDR3. The ends lost 4 bases at V and 2 bases at J; junction bases unmatched: 8. CDR1 and CDR2 from the germline V gene are LNHDA and SQIVND (reference sequence). The CDR3 DNA reads TGTGCCAGTAGTAGGGCCCTAGCGGAGACCTACGAGCAGTACTTC. Translated, it gives CASSRALAETYEQYF.

This clone was seen only a few times. The rearrangement joins TRBV7-3 to TRBJ2-1; TRBD2 matches at 9 bases. Per the germline V gene, CDR1 is SGHTA and CDR2 is FQGTGA. Trimming took 4 bases from V and 7 from J; bases not matched to a gene: 8. CDR3 length: 15 amino acids. In DNA form, the CDR3 reads TGTGCCAGCAGCTCGGGTAGCGGGAGAGTAAATGAGCAGTTCTTC. This encodes CASSSGSGRVNEQFF. The whole variable domain, remainder taken from reference TRBV7-3 and TRBJ2-1, is GAGVSQTPSNKVTEKGKYVELRCDPISGHTALYWYRQSLGQGPEFLIYFQGTGAADDSGLPNDRFFAVRPEGSVSTLKIQRTERGDSAVYLCASSSGSGRVNEQFFGPGTRLTVL.

This clone was observed a single time. The chain is built from TRBV27 and TRBJ1-5; 11 positions agree with TRBD1. The ends lost 4 bases at V and 7 bases at J; junction bases unmatched: 6. The germline V gene encodes CDR1 MNHEY and CDR2 SMNVEV (reference sequence). The CDR3 runs to 15 residues. The CDR3 DNA follows: TGTGCCAGCAGTTCCGGGACAGGGGGACGGCAGCCCCAGCATTTT. Translated, it gives CASSSGTGGRQPQHF.

The rearrangement joins TRBV7-8 to TRBJ1-1; TRBD1 is a possible D gene (6 bases). Per germline, CDR1 SGHVS and CDR2 FQNEAQ. The CDR3 runs to 14 residues. Trimming stripped 6 bases from V and 11 bases from J, with 22 bases between. The CDR3 loop is CASRRTQGARGAFF. The CDR3 region has the DNA TGTGCCAGCAGGCGAACACAGGGCGCCCGAGGCGCTTTCTTT.

V usage is TRBV4-1 and J usage is TRBJ2-5; D is possibly TRBD2 (6 bases). CDR1 is MGHRA and CDR2 is YSYEKL in the germline V gene. Trimming took 4 bases from V and 3 from J, leaving 21 bases between them. CDR3 length equals 17 residues. CDR3 amino acids: CASSPQRGDVHKETQYF. CDR3 DNA sequence: TGCGCCAGCAGCCCGCAACGCGGGGATGTACATAAAGAGACCCAGTACTTC.

V gene TRBV7-2 combines with J gene TRBJ2-5; 7 bases match TRBD1. Unmatched junction bases numbered 13, after V lost 5 bases and J lost 7 bases. The germline gives CDR1 SGHTA, CDR2 FQGNSA. CDR3 size: 15 residues. The CDR3 nucleotides read TGTGCCAGCAGCCTCCGACAGGGAGAAGTGGGGACCCAGTACTTC. Its translation is CASSLRQGEVGTQYF.

The V call is TRBV5-1, the J call TRBJ2-2; TRBD2 aligns across 11 bases. From germline, CDR1 is SGHRS and CDR2 YFSETQ. Trimming took 2 bases from V and 5 from J; bases not matched to a gene: 17. The CDR3 has 20 residues. CDR3 DNA sequence: TGCGCCAGCAGCTTCACAAATAGGCCTTGGTCTAGCGGGAGGACCGGGGAGCTGTTTTTT. This encodes CASSFTNRPWSSGRTGELFF.

Of note for this clone: This sample includes further DNA sequences coding for the same CDR3. The rearrangement links TRBV19 to TRBJ1-1, with TRBD1 matching over 7 bases. Germline values: CDR1 LNHDA, CDR2 SQIVND (reference sequence). This CDR3 contains 17 residues. J lost 1 base, V lost 5 bases, and 13 bases had no gene match. CDR3 nucleotides: TGTGCCAGTAGTCGGCGACAGGGAGACTGGGGGAACACTGAAGCTTTCTTT. It specifies CASSRRQGDWGNTEAFF.

The chain recombines TRBV2 with TRBJ1-3, with 9 bases matching TRBD1. There are 15 residues in the CDR3. Germline lookup yields CDR1 SNHLY and CDR2 FYNNEI. The V segment lost 7 bases and the J segment 1 base; nucleotides outside the gene matches: 5. The CDR3 nucleotides are TGTGCCAGCACCATACAGGGGGCGTCTGGAAACACCATATATTTT. This codes for CASTIQGASGNTIYF.

The chain recombines TRBV6-5 with TRBJ2-7; 7 nucleotides agree with TRBD2. The CDR3 length is 13 residues. CDR1 MNHEY and CDR2 SVGAGI come from the germline V gene. The V gene end was trimmed by 4 bases and the J gene end by 3 bases; junction bases not matched to a gene: 3. DNA for the CDR3: TGTGCCAGCAGTTTCGGGACTAACTACGAGCAGTACTTC. Amino acid sequence: CASSFGTNYEQYF.

This clone was seen a handful of times. DNA for the CDR3: TGCGCCAGCAGCGCAACAGATAACACTGAAGCTTTCTTT. Translation: CASSATDNTEAFF. V usage is TRBV5-1 and J usage is TRBJ1-1; no reliable D call. V lost 4 bases and J 2 bases, leaving 9 bases between the germline ends. This CDR3 is 13 amino acids long. Germline V gene data show CDR1 as SGHRS and CDR2 as YFSETQ.

The rearrangement links TRBV19 to TRBJ1-5, with D possibly matching TRBD1 (6 bases). V lost 3 bases to trimming and J lost 3 bases, with 9 bases between them. CDR3 length equals 14 residues. Germline-derived CDR1 and CDR2 are LNHDA and SQIVND (reference sequence). CDR3 residues: CASSIQGPNQPQHF. CDR3 bases: TGTGCCAGTAGTATTCAGGGGCCCAATCAGCCCCAGCATTTT.

This clone was observed a few times. V is TRBV25-1 and J is TRBJ1-2, with TRBD1 matching 7 bases. The trim removed 3 bases at V and 12 bases at J, leaving 7 bases unmatched. This CDR3 is 12 amino acids long. Per the germline V gene, CDR1 is MGHDK and CDR2 is SYGVNS. CDR3 sequence (DNA): TGTGCCAGCAGTGAGGGACAGAGCACTCACACCTTC. This codes for CASSEGQSTHTF.

The chain is built from TRBV5-1 and TRBJ2-5, with 7 bases aligning to TRBD1. Germline V gene lookup returns CDR1 SGHRS and CDR2 YFSETQ. V gave up 4 bases and J gave up 5 bases; unmatched junction bases: 8. This CDR3 has 14 amino acids. CDR3 in DNA: TGCGCCAGCAGCCCGACAGGGACGTGGGAGACCCAGTACTTC. Protein product: CASSPTGTWETQYF.

This rearrangement joins TRBV2 to TRBJ2-5, with 8 nucleotides matching TRBD2. Germline V CDR1 and CDR2: SNHLY, FYNNEI. This CDR3 has 16 amino acids. After removal of 6 bases from V and 2 bases from J, the junction contained 11 bases not matched to a gene. CDR3 region: CASSPERTSRQETQYF. The CDR3 DNA reads as TGTGCCAGCAGCCCCGAGAGGACTAGCAGACAAGAGACCCAGTACTTC.

A few counts support this clone. The V call is TRBV7-2, the J call TRBJ2-1; TRBD2 matches at 12 bases. The CDR3 loop spans 17 amino acids. With 4 bases clipped from V and 7 bases from J, the junction kept 11 bases outside the gene matches. The germline CDR1 and CDR2 sequences are SGHTA and FQGNSA. The CDR3 DNA sequence: TGTGCCAGCAGCTCCTGGACTAGCGGGGCTGGGGGGAATGAGCAGTTCTTC. Protein: CASSSWTSGAGGNEQFF.

The CDR3 sequence: CATSKPWANEKLFF. The CDR3 DNA reads TGTGCCACCAGCAAACCGTGGGCAAATGAAAAACTGTTTTTT. This chain links TRBV15 with TRBJ1-4; D ambiguous. Per the germline V gene, CDR1 is LNHNV and CDR2 is YYDKDF (reference sequence). The CDR3 extends over 14 amino acids. The V and J ends lost 4 bases and 5 bases respectively, with 11 bases between them.

The J gene is TRBJ2-7, the V gene TRBV10-2; no reliable D call. CDR3 size: 14 residues. The V gene's germline CDR1 is WSHSY and CDR2 SAAADI. Between the trimmed V and J ends, which lost 7 bases and 6 bases, there was a span of 19 bases. The CDR3 DNA reads as TGCGCCAGCACTGGCGGTCGGTGGGTAGGCGAGCAGTACTTC. Residues: CASTGGRWVGEQYF.

This clone was counted a few times. The chain joins TRBV15 to TRBJ2-7, with D possibly matching TRBD2 (6 bases). The germline gives CDR1 LNHNV, CDR2 YYDKDF (reference sequence). V was cut by 5 bases and J by 7 bases, with 18 bases left in between. CDR3 size: 14 residues. Written as DNA, the CDR3 is TGTGCCACCAGCCTTGCTGGCGGGACGGCGGAGCAGTACTTC. Translated: CATSLAGGTAEQYF.

This chain uses TRBV19 with TRBJ1-4; TRBD1 is a possible D gene (6 bases). Trimming pared 1 base from V and 9 bases from J, leaving 15 bases between. This CDR3 is 15 amino acids long. Germline-derived CDR1 and CDR2 are LNHDA and SQIVND (reference sequence). The chain's CDR3 is CASSIGGRGGKKLFF. CDR3 nucleotides: TGTGCCAGTAGTATAGGGGGCAGGGGCGGAAAAAAACTGTTTTTT.